This T cell receptor beta chain was profiled in a study of T cell responses to AZD1222 COVID-19 vaccine. Sequenced by immunoSEQ multiplex PCR; TCRdb stores in-frame clones only, minus some. The sample consists of about 190,000 clones, roughly 88% of them appearing once. Regarding this clone: Antigen: not known.

Findings and limits, study-wide: Clonal diversity was possibly underestimated, and the donors were mostly white British, with more females. Vaccine-associated CD4 TCRs spanned spike, dominant at 160-218 and 743-854. Targeting of unmutated variant regions was reportedly seen in nearly half of spike-specific TCRs. Every sample of the repertoires postdated the peak T cell response.

The V and J ends lost 7 bases and 0 bases respectively, with 5 bases between them. Germline CDR1 reads SGDLS; CDR2 reads YYNGEE. The CDR3 has 12 amino acids. The receptor comes from an adult in good health. The chain carries TRBV9 and TRBJ2-1; D is ambiguous. The source material was peripheral blood, sampled on day 0 of AZD1222 vaccination. This CDR3 reads CASGSSYNEQFF. The CDR3 DNA reads as TGTGCCAGCGGTAGCTCCTACAATGAGCAGTTCTTC. The full variable domain, its missing parts supplied by reference TRBV9 and TRBJ2-1, is DSGVTQTPKHLITATGQRVTLRCSPRSGDLSVYWYQQSLDQGLQFLIQYYNGEERAKGNILERFSAQQFPDLHSELNLSSLELGDSALYFCASGSSYNEQFFGPGTRLTVL.